This T cell receptor (beta chain) is drawn from a study of blood T cell repertoires in COVID-19. Study-level background: T cells, B-cell-depleted T cells, or PBMCs provided the cDNA or gDNA that served as material.

In the study's own analysis: From reference gene primer amplification, estimates of nucleated cell counts were derived. Using immunoSEQ multiplex PCR, the repertoire was profiled, and TCRdb retains in-frame clones only, with some absent. D and trimming come from the DNA, and the V and J calls and clone size come from that table. This sample has almost 20,000 clones, with just over 90% found just once. The ends lost 7 bases at V and 2 bases at J; junction bases unmatched: 5. This CDR3 has 13 amino acids. CDR1 is SNHLY, CDR2 FYNNEI, per germline. V is TRBV2 and J is TRBJ2-7; 7 nucleotides align to TRBD1. This TCR came from a woman between 50 and 59 years old with active COVID-19. The sample consisted of peripheral blood. For the CDR3, the DNA is TGTGCCAGCATTCCCGGGACAGCCTACGAGCAGTACTTC. Its translation is CASIPGTAYEQYF.